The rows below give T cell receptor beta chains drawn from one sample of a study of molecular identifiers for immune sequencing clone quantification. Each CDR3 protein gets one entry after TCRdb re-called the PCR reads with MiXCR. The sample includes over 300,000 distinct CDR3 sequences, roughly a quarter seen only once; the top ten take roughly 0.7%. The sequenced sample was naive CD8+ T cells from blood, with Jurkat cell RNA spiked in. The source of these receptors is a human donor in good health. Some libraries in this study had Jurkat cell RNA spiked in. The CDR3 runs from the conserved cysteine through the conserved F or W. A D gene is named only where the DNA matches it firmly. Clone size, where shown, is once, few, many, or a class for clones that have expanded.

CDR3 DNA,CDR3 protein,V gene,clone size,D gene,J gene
TGTGCCACCAGTGATTTGTTCCAAGAGACCCAGTACTTC,CATSDLFQETQYF,TRBV24-1,few,-,TRBJ2-5
TGTGCCAGTACGTCGGTCAGGGGCTCCTACAATGAGCAGTTCTTC,CASTSVRGSYNEQFF,TRBV19,-,-,TRBJ2-1
TGCGCCAGCAGCCAAGTGGCAGGGGGCAGAGAAGAAGCTTTCTTT,CASSQVAGGREEAFF,TRBV4-3,many,TRBD1,TRBJ1-1
TGTGCCAGTAGGGGACAATGGGGCCCAAACACTGAAGCTTTCTTT,CASRGQWGPNTEAFF,TRBV19,few,-,TRBJ1-1
TGTGCCTCACAGGGTTGGAGTCAGCCCCAGCATTTT,CASQGWSQPQHF,TRBV19,few,-,TRBJ1-5
TGTGCCATCAGTGATATCCTGGACAGTTCCTACGAGCAGTACTTC,CAISDILDSSYEQYF,TRBV10-3,-,-,TRBJ2-7
TGTGCCAGCAGCTACCTCTTGACAGGTCGAGAGACCCAGTACTTC,CASSYLLTGRETQYF,TRBV5-4,many,-,TRBJ2-5
TGTGCCAGCAGCCCCCAAGGGGGCGAGACCCAGTACTTC,CASSPQGGETQYF,TRBV5-4,many,TRBD1,TRBJ2-5
TGTGCCAGCAGTGAATGGGGGACAGGGAGCCACGAGCAGTACTTC,CASSEWGTGSHEQYF,TRBV25-1,-,TRBD1,TRBJ2-7
TGTGCCAGCAGTTACTCGGGCGGGAGGGCCAAATTTGATACGCAGTATTTT,CASSYSGGRAKFDTQYF,TRBV6-5,few,TRBD2,TRBJ2-3
TGTGCCAGCAGCTTAAGGGACACCAATCAGCCCCAGCATTTT,CASSLRDTNQPQHF,TRBV7-2,many,-,TRBJ1-5
TGTGCCAGCAGACCACTTGGGATTCCAGGCACAGATACGCAGTATTTT,CASRPLGIPGTDTQYF,TRBV6-2/TRBV6-3,few,-,TRBJ2-3
TGTGCCAGCAGTTCCCAACCCTCTGGGGCCAACGTCCTGACTTTC,CASSSQPSGANVLTF,TRBV12-3/TRBV12-4,many,-,TRBJ2-6
TGTGCCAGCAGCTCGCCGGGGACTAGTCGCTACGCGCAGTACTTC,CASSSPGTSRYAQYF,TRBV7-2,few,TRBD2,TRBJ2-7
TGTGCCAGCAGTCGGTCTAACGGGGAGCTGTTTTTT,CASSRSNGELFF,TRBV6-4,-,-,TRBJ2-2
TGTGCCAGCAGCCATGATACAGGGAACACCGGGGAGCTGTTTTTT,CASSHDTGNTGELFF,TRBV14,-,-,TRBJ2-2
TGTGCCAGCAGCTTTTTCAGGGACGATGGTCGAGATACGCAGTATTTT,CASSFFRDDGRDTQYF,TRBV5-6,few,-,TRBJ2-3
TGTGCCAGCAGCTTATTAGCGGGGCAACCCGGGACAAATGAGCAGTTCTTC,CASSLLAGQPGTNEQFF,TRBV7-2,few,TRBD2,TRBJ2-1
TGTGCCAGCAGTTTATCTCCCGCCACCCTCCGATCCTACGAGCAGTACTTC,CASSLSPATLRSYEQYF,TRBV28,few,-,TRBJ2-7
TGTGCCAGCAGGATATGGCCCGGGGAGCTGTTTTTT,CASRIWPGELFF,TRBV13,few,-,TRBJ2-2
TGTGCCAGCAGAGATCTACAGGATCCAAGCACCTACTATGAGCAGTTCTTC,CASRDLQDPSTYYEQFF,TRBV6-5,-,-,TRBJ2-1
TGTGCCACCAGTGATTCTGATAGGAGCTCTGGGGCCAACGTCCTGACTTTC,CATSDSDRSSGANVLTF,TRBV24-1,few,-,TRBJ2-6
TGCAGCGTTGTAGGGCCGAACTCTGAAGCTTTCTTT,CSVVGPNSEAFF,TRBV29-1,once,-,TRBJ1-1
TGCGCCAGCAGCCCAACGTCTGAGGGGGTCACTGAAGCTTTCTTT,CASSPTSEGVTEAFF,TRBV4-1,-,-,TRBJ1-1
TGTGCCAGCAGTTTTAGGGGGGGGTATCAGCCCCAGCATTTT,CASSFRGGYQPQHF,TRBV28,few,-,TRBJ1-5
TGTGCCACCAGTGATGGGACAGGGGTTAACACCGGGGAGCTGTTTTTT,CATSDGTGVNTGELFF,TRBV24-1,few,TRBD1,TRBJ2-2
TGTGCCAGCAGCCGTACTGACCTCTCGGTAGGTCATCAGCCCCAGCATTTT,CASSRTDLSVGHQPQHF,TRBV7-9,-,-,TRBJ1-5
TGCGCCAGCAGCCAAGATTTGTCTAGCGGGAAGTACAATGAGCAGTTCTTC,CASSQDLSSGKYNEQFF,TRBV4-3,few,TRBD2,TRBJ2-1
TGTGCCAGCAGTTTAGCCCCCGGAGTCGACGCCACAGATACGCAGTATTTT,CASSLAPGVDATDTQYF,TRBV12-3/TRBV12-4,many,-,TRBJ2-3
TGTGCCAGCAGTTCCTCCCCGGGACTAGCGGGGAGCGTCGGGTCTACGCAGTATTTT,CASSSSPGLAGSVGSTQYF,TRBV12-3/TRBV12-4,-,TRBD2,TRBJ2-3
TGTGCCAGCAGTTTCCAGGGAGGACCGGCTTACTACGAGCAGTACTTC,CASSFQGGPAYYEQYF,TRBV28,few,-,TRBJ2-7
TGTGCCAGCAGCTTAGTCCCCCTAGGGGGAGTGCCCGCAGATACGCAGTATTTT,CASSLVPLGGVPADTQYF,TRBV7-2,few,-,TRBJ2-3